Below are 27 T cell receptor beta chains sequenced from a single sample in a study of T-cell reconstitution after alpha-beta-depleted transplantation in children. It was with unique molecular identifiers that the TCRbeta library was prepared. TCRdb passed the PCR reads through MiXCR, listing each CDR3 protein once. This table holds hundreds of thousands of distinct CDR3 sequences, about 10% found once. This sample comprised PBMCs, obtained before TCRalphabeta/CD19-depleted stem cell transplant. Receptors originate from a child aged 2 to 15 with inherited bone marrow failure, due to receive a stem cell transplant.

This clonotype was observed at least ten times. The gene calls are TRBV11-2 and TRBJ2-3, with 7 bases aligning to TRBD1. This CDR3 is built from 16 residues. After removal of 2 bases from V and 2 bases from J, the junction contained 7 bases not matched to a gene. Germline V gives CDR1 SGHAT, CDR2 FQNNGV. Here the CDR3 DNA reads TGTGCCAGCAGCTTAAACAGGGGCGCTATCACAGATACGCAGTATTTT. Translated: CASSLNRGAITDTQYF.

The V and J genes are TRBV7-2 and TRBJ2-6; D is ambiguous. Germline V gene lookup returns CDR1 SGHTA and CDR2 FQGNSA. This CDR3 has 16 amino acids. Trimming removed 4 bases at V and 0 bases at J, with 10 bases between. The CDR3 reads CASSSVSDSGANVLTF. The CDR3 DNA reads TGTGCCAGCAGCTCCGTTTCAGACTCTGGGGCCAACGTCCTGACTTTC. Full variable domain (remainder filled in from reference TRBV7-2 and TRBJ2-6): GAGVSQSPSNKVTEKGKDVELRCDPISGHTALYWYRQSLGQGLEFLIYFQGNSAPDKSGLPSDRFSAERTGGSVSTLTIQRTQQEDSAVYLCASSSVSDSGANVLTFGAGSRLTVL.

This clonotype has more than one count but fewer than ten. The chain couples TRBV4-3 to TRBJ2-2, with no clear D. The ends were cut back, 3 bases at V and 7 bases at J, with 18 bases in the middle. Per germline, CDR1 LGHNA and CDR2 YSLEER. CDR3 length: 16 residues. The CDR3 coding sequence is TGCGCCAGCAGCCAGCGACCGGCAGCGAGGAGCGGGGAGCTGTTTTTT. This gives the protein CASSQRPAARSGELFF.

The chain employs TRBV7-9 and TRBJ1-2; D is uncertain. CDR1 is SEHNR and CDR2 is FQNEAQ in the germline V gene (reference sequence). There are 14 residues in the CDR3. The V end lost 4 bases, the J end lost 6 bases, and 15 bases lay between the germline ends. CDR3 region: CASSSPGGADGYTF. CDR3 DNA sequence: TGTGCCAGCAGCTCCCCCGGCGGAGCAGATGGCTACACCTTC.

Many counts were recorded for this clonotype. This rearrangement joins TRBV5-1 to TRBJ2-1; possibly TRBD1 for D (5 bases). There are 14 residues in the CDR3. Trimming took off 5 bases at V and 4 bases at J, with 13 bases between the two ends. Germline loops: CDR1 SGHRS, CDR2 YFSETQ. CDR3 in amino acids: CASRLQGRYNEQFF. CDR3 DNA sequence: TGCGCCAGCAGACTCCAGGGCAGGTACAATGAGCAGTTCTTC.

This clonotype was observed a handful of times. The rearrangement uses TRBV20-1 and TRBJ1-1, with TRBD1 as a possible D gene (6 bases). The CDR3 spans 14 residues. Germline V gene sequence: CDR1 DFQATT, CDR2 SNEGSKA (reference sequence). Trimming took 3 bases from V and 0 from J, leaving 11 bases between them. The CDR3 DNA is TGCAGTGCTAGGCCGGGACACTTGAACACTGAAGCTTTCTTT. Amino acids: CSARPGHLNTEAFF.

This clonotype was detected ten times or more. The chain links TRBV20-1 to TRBJ2-1; D call uncertain. With 0 bases removed from V and 4 bases from J, the gap between germline ends came to 10 bases. The germline CDR1 and CDR2 sequences are DFQATT and SNEGSKA (reference sequence). There are 14 residues in the CDR3. Written as DNA, the CDR3 is TGCAGTGCTAGAGATCGACAACTTTACAATGAGCAGTTCTTC. It codes for CSARDRQLYNEQFF.

The chain is built from TRBV7-2 and TRBJ1-1; D not certain. V gave up 1 base and J gave up 0 bases, with 12 bases separating them. Germline CDR1 SGHTA, CDR2 FQGNSA. The CDR3 runs 16 residues. CDR3 protein: CASSLGQSTMNTEAFF. Written as DNA, the CDR3 is TGTGCCAGCAGCTTAGGGCAGTCCACCATGAACACTGAAGCTTTCTTT. Together with reference TRBV7-2 and TRBJ1-1, the CDR3 gives the full variable domain: GAGVSQSPSNKVTEKGKDVELRCDPISGHTALYWYRQSLGQGLEFLIYFQGNSAPDKSGLPSDRFSAERTGGSVSTLTIQRTQQEDSAVYLCASSLGQSTMNTEAFFGQGTRLTVV.

This clonotype was found a few times. The chain uses TRBV6-1 and TRBJ2-6, with 7 bases matching TRBD1. The CDR3 spans 17 residues. Germline CDR1 reads MNHNS; CDR2 reads SASEGT. J gave up 0 bases and V 4 bases, and 6 bases lay outside the gene matches. The CDR3 protein is CASSGQGEGSGANVLTF. The DNA of the CDR3 is TGTGCCAGCAGTGGACAGGGCGAAGGCTCTGGGGCCAACGTCCTGACTTTC.

Worth noting for this clonotype: One base away lies a much larger clone, so this may be a sequencing read error. This rearrangement joins TRBV20-1 to TRBJ2-7, with no clear D. V gave up 6 bases and J gave up 3 bases, with 9 bases separating them. The CDR3 is 11 amino acids. Per germline, CDR1 DFQATT and CDR2 SNEGSKA (reference sequence). The CDR3 DNA reads TGCAGTGCCGGTGGTTACTACGAGCAGTACTTC. Amino acid sequence: CSAGGYYEQYF.

For this clonotype: A much larger clone lies a single base off, so this may be a read error. V and J are TRBV2 and TRBJ2-1, with TRBD2 matching 10 bases. Germline CDR1 and CDR2: SNHLY and FYNNEI. The length of the CDR3 is 12 residues. The V and J ends lost 6 bases and 12 bases, in that order; junction bases with no gene match: 5. DNA for the CDR3: TGTGCCAGCAGAGACCTAGCGGGAGTGCAGTTCTTC. Encoded protein: CASRDLAGVQFF.

In this sample, this clonotype turned up many times. The V and J genes are TRBV7-8 and TRBJ1-5; 9 bases agree with TRBD1. Looked up from germline, CDR1 is SGHVS and CDR2 is FQNEAQ. CDR3 length: 17 amino acids. Losses at the gene ends were 5 bases for V and 5 bases for J; bases not matched to a gene: 13. The CDR3 protein is CASSQTGGPTVHQPQHF. Written as DNA, the CDR3 is TGTGCCAGCAGCCAGACAGGGGGTCCGACGGTGCATCAGCCCCAGCATTTT.

As for this clonotype: At one boundary the junction diverges from the germline segment, which might be a read error. The CDR3 nucleotides read TGCTCCAGCAGCCAAGGGGCGGGAGGGCCGAAAGGGCAGTTCTTC. Its translation: CSSSQGAGGPKGQFF. The chain has TRBV4-3 and TRBJ2-1; 9 nucleotides agree with TRBD2. This CDR3 is 15 amino acids long. CDR1 is LGHNA and CDR2 is YSLEER in the germline V gene.

The J gene is TRBJ2-2, the V gene TRBV30; TRBD1 agrees at 10 bases. J lost 7 bases, V lost 0 bases, and 5 bases had no gene match. CDR1 and CDR2 from the germline V gene are GTSNPN and SVGIG (reference sequence). This CDR3 spans 15 amino acids. This CDR3 reads CAWSVRRTGGGELFF. CDR3 sequence (DNA): TGTGCCTGGAGTGTAAGAAGGACAGGGGGCGGGGAGCTGTTTTTT.

In this sample, this clonotype turned up many times. This chain connects TRBV20-1 to TRBJ2-1, with 7 bases aligning to TRBD2. Trimming took 3 bases from V and 8 from J; bases not matched to a gene: 10. The CDR3 is 14 amino acids. Germline lookup yields CDR1 DFQATT and CDR2 SNEGSKA (reference sequence). CDR3 residues: CSARGGTFVDEQFF. CDR3 nucleotides: TGCAGTGCTAGGGGGGGGACTTTTGTCGATGAGCAGTTCTTC.

This clonotype was seen many times. The rearrangement joins TRBV4-3 to TRBJ2-1; TRBD1 matches at 8 bases. Trimming took 0 bases from V and 3 from J; bases not matched to a gene: 7. The V gene's germline CDR1 is LGHNA and CDR2 YSLEER. The CDR3 is 17 residues long. In DNA form, the CDR3 reads TGCGCCAGCAGCCAAGATAATCCGACAGGGGTCTACAATGAGCAGTTCTTC. Translating it yields CASSQDNPTGVYNEQFF.

With regard to this clonotype: The junction shows a germline mismatch at one end, possibly a read error. The rearrangement links TRBV3-1 to TRBJ2-3, with D possibly being TRBD2 (6 bases). Germline V CDR1 and CDR2: LGHDT, YNNKEL (reference sequence). The CDR3 length is 15 residues. CDR3 region: CASTLRSGSTDTQYF. For the CDR3, the DNA is TGTGCCAGCACCCTGCGGAGCGGGTCCACAGATACGCAGTATTTC.

Remarks on this clonotype: A much larger clone is a single base away; this may be a read error. The chain combines TRBV7-6 with TRBJ2-7; 9 positions agree with TRBD1. Per germline, CDR1 SGHVS and CDR2 FNYEAQ. The CDR3 is made up of 16 amino acids. Here the CDR3 reads CAGSFNPGQGPYEQYF. As DNA, the CDR3 is TGTGCCGGCAGCTTTAATCCGGGACAGGGTCCCTACGAGCAGTACTTC.

Ten or more counts support this clonotype. The gene calls are TRBV7-9 and TRBJ2-3; D gene uncertain. The V end lost 2 bases, the J end lost 3 bases, and 6 bases lay between the germline ends. The CDR3 runs to 13 residues. Per germline, CDR1 SEHNR and CDR2 FQNEAQ (reference sequence). The chain's CDR3 is CASSLLQTDTQYF. In DNA form, the CDR3 reads TGTGCCAGCAGCTTACTCCAGACAGATACGCAGTATTTT.

In its sample, this clonotype was seen many times. This sequence joins TRBV21-1 and TRBJ1-4; the table gives TRBD1 as D, unverified against the DNA. TRBV21-1 is designated a pseudogene. The CDR3 runs to 16 residues. Here the CDR3 reads CASETRPGQSNEKLFF. CDR3 nucleotides: TGTGCCAGCGAAACGCGCCCGGGACAGTCCAATGAAAAACTGTTTTTT.

On this clonotype: Possible read error: a much larger clone is one base away. The chain joins TRBV20-1 to TRBJ2-3; TRBD2 aligns across 7 bases. Germline V CDR1 and CDR2: DFQATT, SNEGSKA (reference sequence). This CDR3 region has 13 residues. V shed 3 bases and J 4 bases; nucleotides not matched to a gene: 4. The CDR3 loop is CSARGTNSDTQYF. CDR3 coding DNA: TGCAGTGCTAGGGGGACTAACTCAGATACGCAGTATTTT.

Only a few counts were recorded for this clonotype. The chain is built from TRBV6-5 and TRBJ1-2; no definite D call. Between the trimmed V and J ends, which lost 0 bases and 1 base, there was a span of 12 bases. CDR1 and CDR2 from the germline V gene are MNHEY and SVGAGI. CDR3 length equals 16 residues. DNA for the CDR3: TGTGCCAGCAGTTACTCGGCCGGAGAGCTTAACTATGGCTACACCTTC. It yields the protein CASSYSAGELNYGYTF.

This clonotype was detected only a few times. This chain uses TRBV4-1 with TRBJ2-3, with 11 nucleotides matching TRBD2. This CDR3 spans 18 amino acids. Germline trimming cut 4 bases from V and 0 bases from J; bases unmatched to any gene: 9. The germline CDR1 and CDR2 sequences are MGHRA and YSYEKL. CDR3 nucleotides: TGCGCCAGCAGCCTGGTAGCGGGAGGGTCGTCTAGCACAGATACGCAGTATTTT. This sequence encodes CASSLVAGGSSSTDTQYF.

In this sample, this clonotype turned up many times. V is TRBV4-3 and J is TRBJ2-1; D is ambiguous. The CDR3 consists of 16 residues. Germline-derived CDR1 and CDR2 are LGHNA and YSLEER. V was cut by 0 bases and J by 3 bases, with 12 bases left in between. This chain's CDR3 is CASSQEWYGDYNEQFF. CDR3 bases: TGCGCCAGCAGCCAAGAATGGTACGGAGACTACAATGAGCAGTTCTTC.

This clonotype was seen a handful of times. The gene calls are TRBV6-5 and TRBJ2-3, with D tentatively TRBD2 (6 bases). CDR1 MNHEY and CDR2 SVGAGI come from the germline V gene. The V gene lost 0 bases and the J gene lost 6 bases, with 13 bases spanning the gap. The CDR3 is made up of 15 amino acids. The CDR3 DNA follows: TGTGCCAGCAGTTACTCCGCCGGGAGTGCCGATACGCAGTATTTT. Translated: CASSYSAGSADTQYF.

In its sample, this clonotype was seen many times. The chain has TRBV6-1 and TRBJ2-3, with TRBD2 matching 13 bases. The CDR3 sequence is 16 residues long. V trimming: 6 bases; J trimming: 2 bases; junction bases outside the gene matches: 5. CDR1 is MNHNS, CDR2 SASEGT, per germline. CDR3 DNA: TGTGCCAGCAGACCCGGACTAGCGGGAGCCACAGATACGCAGTATTTT. Translating it yields CASRPGLAGATDTQYF.

This clonotype was observed many times. This sequence joins TRBV4-3 and TRBJ2-2; 11 nucleotides align to TRBD2. CDR3 size: 18 residues. Unmatched junction bases numbered 11, after V lost 4 bases and J lost 4 bases. Per the germline V gene, CDR1 is LGHNA and CDR2 is YSLEER. As DNA, the CDR3 is TGCGCCAGCAGCCGACAGACTAGCGGGGCCTATAGCACCGGGGAGCTGTTTTTT. Protein sequence: CASSRQTSGAYSTGELFF.